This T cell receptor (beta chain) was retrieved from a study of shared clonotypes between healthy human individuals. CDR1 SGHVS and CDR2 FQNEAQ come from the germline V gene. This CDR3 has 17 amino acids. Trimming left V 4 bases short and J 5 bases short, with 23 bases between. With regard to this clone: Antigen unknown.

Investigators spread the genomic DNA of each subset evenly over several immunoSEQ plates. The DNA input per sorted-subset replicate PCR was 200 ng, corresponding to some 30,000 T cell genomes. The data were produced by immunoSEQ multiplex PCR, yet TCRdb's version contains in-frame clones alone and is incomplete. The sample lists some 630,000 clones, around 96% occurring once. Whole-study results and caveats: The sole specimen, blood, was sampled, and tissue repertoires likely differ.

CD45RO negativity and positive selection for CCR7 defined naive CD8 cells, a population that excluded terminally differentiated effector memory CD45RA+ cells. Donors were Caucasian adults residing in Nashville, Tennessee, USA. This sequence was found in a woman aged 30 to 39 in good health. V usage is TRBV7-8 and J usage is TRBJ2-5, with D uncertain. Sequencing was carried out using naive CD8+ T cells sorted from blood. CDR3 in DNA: TGTGCCAGCAGCTCCACCCTTGGCCGCCTTAAAGGGGAGACCCAGTACTTC. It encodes CASSSTLGRLKGETQYF.